This T cell receptor (beta chain) came from a study of blood T cell repertoires in COVID-19. About the study: T cells, B-cell-depleted T cells, or PBMCs provided the cDNA or gDNA that served as material.

Original analysis: Amplification of reference gene primers provided the estimated nucleated cell counts. The protocol was immunoSEQ multiplex PCR, while the TCRdb copy is restricted to in-frame clones and leaves out a portion. V and J calls and clone size come straight from that table; D and trimming were deduced from the DNA. The repertoire holds some 100,000 clones, with about 78% as singletons. The CDR3 is 18 residues long. The germline V gene has CDR1 MNHEY and CDR2 SVGEGT. The V and J ends lost 2 bases and 4 bases, in that order; junction bases with no gene match: 12. The genes are TRBV6-2 or TRBV6-3 and TRBJ2-5, with 11 bases identical to TRBD2. The TCR comes from a human donor in a cohort sampled during active or convalescent COVID-19. Material for sequencing was peripheral blood. CDR3 nucleotide sequence: TGTGCCAGCAGTTACGAAGTCGTGACTAGCGGGGATTTAGAGACCCAGTACTTC. This gives the protein CASSYEVVTSGDLETQYF.